The sequence of this T cell receptor (beta chain) was determined in a study of T-cell reconstitution after alpha-beta-depleted transplantation in children (dated by TCRdb to 2016 to 2018). Turning to the overall study: T-cell immune reconstitution after TCRalphabeta/CD19-depleted allogeneic hematopoietic cell transplantation in children was quantitatively tracked in the study by means of TCR repertoire profiling.

Here is what the overall study found, with its caveats: In some patients, the high TCRbeta diversity seen at day 60 was put down to recipient T cells and intrathymic progenitors that had survived conditioning. The apparently early alphabetaT-cell count recovery about two months after transplant was reportedly dependent on only several hundred rapidly expanded clones derived from non-depleted graft cells. Over the following months the frequencies of hyperexpanded clones went down, and after one year T-cell counts and TCRbeta diversity were mostly credited to newly produced T cells.

As to this clonotype: This receptor's antigen is unknown. Base quality data are lacking; no much larger clone is found one base away.

The meaning of the sample's treatment or condition label: allogeneic hematopoietic cell transplantation with graft depleted of TCRalphabeta T cells and CD19 B cells. The transplant recipients were children given TCRalphabeta/CD19-depleted allogeneic hematopoietic cell grafts. CDR1 and CDR2 are read off the germline V gene as SGHTA and FQGNSA. CDR3 length: 12 amino acids, cysteine to phenylalanine. Solely the CDR3 DNA is kept, with 36 bases framed from the first base. V is trimmed back by 5 bases and J by 6 bases, and the junction contains 4 bases that no gene match accounts for. The library was made by PCR. The instrument given in TCRdb is Illumina HiSeq 2500. To normalize quantification of the TCRbeta repertoire, the TCR libraries were built with molecular barcoding that relied on unique molecular identifiers. TCRdb applied fastp at Q25 and MiXCR to the public reads, then kept only in-frame beta chains. Merged by CDR3 protein, the rows form single entries marked with the most common genes and DNA. The sample contains fewer than 750,000 distinct CDR3 sequences, 20% to 25% of them found a single time. Around an eighth of the sample comes from the top ten.

Sequences were derived from PBMCs, mostly from graft donor cells, sampled 360 days after TCRalphabeta/CD19-depleted stem cell transplant. Recombination joined TRBV7-2 with TRBJ2-7, with TRBD2 identical over 7 junction bases. The TCR comes from a boy under two years old who had a stem cell transplant for acute myeloid leukemia, so the T cells may come from the graft donor. The CDR3 in this case is CASSPGLVEQYF. The sequence in DNA is TGTGCCAGCAGCCCTGGACTAGTCGAGCAGTACTTC.